These 8 T cell receptor beta chains originate from one sample sequenced in a study of beta chain features in type 1 diabetes. Every bit of the isolated RNA underwent reverse transcription, so sequencing read expressed TCRB transcripts. Libraries were prepared by immunoSEQ multiplex PCR; TCRdb keeps only in-frame clonotypes and omits some of them. Here the sample spans about 470,000 clones, 30% being singletons. Sequenced material: naive CD4+ T cells from blood. These TCRs come from a man in his late teens or twenties in good health.

The chain recombines TRBV14 with TRBJ2-5, with D perhaps matching TRBD2 (6 bases). V was clipped by 0 bases and J by 11 bases, with 16 bases between them. CDR1 SGHDN and CDR2 FVKESK come from the germline V gene. The CDR3 length is 14 residues. The CDR3: CASSQDPRGGEQYF. The DNA for the CDR3 is TGTGCCAGCAGCCAAGATCCCCGGGGAGGAGAGCAGTACTTC.

This chain links TRBV7-9 with TRBJ2-5, with D perhaps matching TRBD1 or TRBD2 (5 bases each). Trimming pared 1 base from V and 3 bases from J, leaving 12 bases between. CDR3 length equals 15 residues. Germline V gene lookup returns CDR1 SEHNR and CDR2 FQNEAQ (reference sequence). Here the CDR3 DNA reads TGTGCCAGCAGCTTAGTGGGGACGGATAAAGAGACCCAGTACTTC. Translating it yields CASSLVGTDKETQYF.

The CDR3 region is CASISEGPYNEQFF. DNA of the CDR3: TGTGCCAGCATCTCGGAGGGACCCTACAATGAGCAGTTCTTC. V usage is TRBV2 and J usage is TRBJ2-1; the D gene is possibly TRBD2 (6 bases). V was pared by 7 bases and J by 2 bases, with 12 bases between. The germline V gene has CDR1 SNHLY and CDR2 FYNNEI. The CDR3 spans 14 residues.

The chain couples TRBV7-9 to TRBJ2-7; D not certain. V gave up 2 bases and J gave up 0 bases, with 11 bases separating them. The CDR3 has 15 residues. Germline-derived CDR1 and CDR2 are SEHNR and FQNEAQ (reference sequence). The CDR3 sequence is CASSLSSFSSYEQYF. Written as DNA, the CDR3 is TGTGCCAGCAGCTTATCATCCTTCAGCTCCTACGAGCAGTACTTC.

The rearrangement uses TRBV5-1 and TRBJ2-3; 9 positions match TRBD1. Trimming cost V 3 bases and J 2 bases; bases outside gene matches: 7. The CDR3 is 16 residues long. Germline-derived CDR1 and CDR2 are SGHRS and YFSETQ. CDR3: CASSSYRGRTTDTQYF. CDR3 nucleotide sequence: TGCGCCAGCAGCTCATACAGGGGGCGAACCACAGATACGCAGTATTTT.

The chain combines TRBV30 with TRBJ1-3; tentative D call: TRBD1 (5 bases). This CDR3 region has 14 residues. Trimming stripped 2 bases from V and 0 bases from J, with 8 bases between. Germline V gene data show CDR1 as GTSNPN and CDR2 as SVGIG (reference sequence). The CDR3 is CAWSTGLSGNTIYF. CDR3 coding DNA: TGTGCCTGGAGTACGGGACTCTCTGGAAACACCATATATTTT.

This clone was detected only once. The chain carries TRBV5-1 and TRBJ2-7, with 12 bases matching TRBD2. The J segment lost 7 bases and the V segment lost 4 bases, leaving 9 bases of the junction unmatched. This CDR3 region has 15 residues. CDR1 is SGHRS, CDR2 YFSETQ, per germline. CDR3 sequence (DNA): TGCGCCAGCAGCGGTACTAGCGGGAGGTCGGGGGAGCAGTACTTC. Translation gives CASSGTSGRSGEQYF.

This clone was seen more than once but under ten times. The chain links TRBV7-2 to TRBJ2-7, with D possibly being TRBD2 (6 bases). V was clipped by 6 bases and J by 7 bases, with 19 bases between them. The CDR3 runs 14 residues. CDR1 SGHTA and CDR2 FQGNSA come from the germline V gene. The CDR3 here is CASRSEGGLGEQYF. The CDR3 DNA follows: TGTGCCAGCAGGTCGGAGGGAGGATTAGGGGAGCAGTACTTC.